This T cell receptor (beta chain) was identified in a study of blood T cell repertoires in COVID-19. Study context: Samples taken during acute and convalescent COVID-19 were collected in the United States, Italy and Spain. From T cells, B-cell-depleted T cells, or PBMCs came the material, which was cDNA or gDNA.

As processed by the authors: Nucleated cell number was recorded as an estimate derived from reference gene primer amplification. Here immunoSEQ multiplex PCR was the method, and the copy in TCRdb shows in-frame clones only, minus some. Clonal size and the V and J genes are those of that table, whereas D and trimming came from the DNA. Here the sample spans about 270,000 clones, about 82% being singletons. This TCR came from a woman aged 45 to 65 with active or convalescent COVID-19. The sample taken for sequencing was peripheral blood.

The CDR3 loop is CASSFPTGNSPLHF. For the CDR3, the DNA is TGTGCCAGCAGTTTCCCCACAGGGAATTCACCCCTCCACTTT. The V and J genes are TRBV27 and TRBJ1-6; a possible D gene is TRBD1 (6 bases). CDR3 length: 14 amino acids. Germline V gene lookup returns CDR1 MNHEY and CDR2 SMNVEV (reference sequence). Trimming cost V 3 bases and J 7 bases, with 10 bases left between them.